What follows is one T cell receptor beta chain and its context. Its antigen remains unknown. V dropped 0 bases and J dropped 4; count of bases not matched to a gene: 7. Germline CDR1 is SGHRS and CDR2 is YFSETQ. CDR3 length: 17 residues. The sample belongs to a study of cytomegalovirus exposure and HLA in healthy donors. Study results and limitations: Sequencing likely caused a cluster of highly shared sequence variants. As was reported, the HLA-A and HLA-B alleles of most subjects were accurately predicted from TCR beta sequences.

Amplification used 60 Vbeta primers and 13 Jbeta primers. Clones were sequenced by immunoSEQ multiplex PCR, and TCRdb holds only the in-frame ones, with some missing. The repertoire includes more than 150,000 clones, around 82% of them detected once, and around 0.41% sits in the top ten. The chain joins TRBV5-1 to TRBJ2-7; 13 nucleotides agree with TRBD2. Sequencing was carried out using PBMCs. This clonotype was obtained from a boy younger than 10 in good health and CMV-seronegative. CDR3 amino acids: CASSLAWGLAGIYEQYF. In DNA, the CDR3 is TGCGCCAGCAGCTTGGCCTGGGGACTAGCGGGGATTTACGAGCAGTACTTC.